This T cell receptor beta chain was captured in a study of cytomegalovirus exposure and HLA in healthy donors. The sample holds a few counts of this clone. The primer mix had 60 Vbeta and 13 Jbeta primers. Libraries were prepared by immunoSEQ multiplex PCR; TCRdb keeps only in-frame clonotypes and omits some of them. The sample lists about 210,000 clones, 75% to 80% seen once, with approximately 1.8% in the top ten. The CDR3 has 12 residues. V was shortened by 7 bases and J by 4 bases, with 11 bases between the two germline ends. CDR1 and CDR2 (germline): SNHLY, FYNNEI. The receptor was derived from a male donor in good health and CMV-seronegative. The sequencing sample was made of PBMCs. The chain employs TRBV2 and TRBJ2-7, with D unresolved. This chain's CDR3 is CASIRQTYEQYF. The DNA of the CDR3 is TGTGCCAGCATCAGGCAGACGTACGAGCAGTACTTC.